The subject of this entry is one TCR beta chain. The V end lost 4 bases, the J end lost 2 bases, and 16 bases lay between the germline ends. The CDR3 covers 16 residues. The data originate from a study of blood T cells in healthy people across ages. Together with a sample-barcoded 5' primer, a J-beta primer mix was included in a second PCR lasting about 7 to 12 cycles. Each CDR3 protein gets one entry after TCRdb re-called the 5' RACE reads with MiXCR. The sample yields 1.4 million to 1.5 million distinct CDR3 sequences, around two fifths seen once. The rearrangement joins TRBV12-3 or TRBV12-4 to TRBJ2-3, with a weak D call TRBD1 (5 bases). This sequence originates from a woman aged 18-35 years in good health. The sequencing sample was made of blood. The CDR3, as DNA: TGTGCCAGCAGTTATCGTTCCAGGGCACCCACAGATACGCAGTATTTT. Translated: CASSYRSRAPTDTQYF.